The 11 T cell receptor beta chains presented below share a single source sample, sequenced in a study of T cell repertoires in cytomegalovirus infection. TCRdb redid the calling of the reads with MiXCR, one entry per CDR3 protein. The table records some 300,000 distinct CDR3 sequences, about an eighth of them present only once. Sequencing used PBMCs. The receptor set was obtained from a human donor in good health (CMV status not recorded). Some clones in this sample may be carry-over from other donors' samples.

This clonotype was detected many times. The gene calls are TRBV25-1 and TRBJ1-6; 8 nucleotides align to TRBD1. Germline CDR1 is MGHDK and CDR2 is SYGVNS. The CDR3 is 14 residues long. V was clipped by 6 bases and J by 7 bases; unmatched bases: 5. CDR3 amino acids: CASSPDRVNSPLHF. CDR3 bases: TGTGCCAGCAGCCCGGACAGGGTAAATTCACCCCTCCACTTT.

V and J are TRBV10-3 and TRBJ2-3, with D perhaps given as TRBD1 or TRBD2 (5 bases each). Germline V CDR1 and CDR2: ENHRY, SYGVKD. The CDR3 spans 16 residues. With 7 bases removed from V and 0 bases from J, the gap between germline ends came to 17 bases. The CDR3 protein is CAIKGTGAASTDTQYF. Here the CDR3 DNA reads TGTGCCATCAAAGGAACCGGGGCGGCTAGCACAGATACGCAGTATTTT.

This clonotype turned up a few times. The V call is TRBV4-1, the J call TRBJ1-1; D perhaps matches TRBD1 (5 bases). The CDR3 contains 14 residues. Per the germline V gene, CDR1 is MGHRA and CDR2 is YSYEKL. V gave up 0 bases and J gave up 11 bases, with 16 bases separating them. The CDR3 region is CASSQDEQVPVAFF. CDR3 in DNA: TGCGCCAGCAGCCAAGACGAACAGGTCCCGGTGGCTTTCTTT.

This clonotype came up a few times. The chain links TRBV20-1 to TRBJ1-2; D is unclear. The V end lost 0 bases, the J end lost 6 bases, and 14 bases lay between the germline ends. The germline CDR1 and CDR2 sequences are DFQATT and SNEGSKA (reference sequence). This CDR3 region has 14 residues. The DNA for the CDR3 is TGCAGTGCTAGAGATCGGGCACGGAATAATGGCTACACCTTC. This sequence encodes CSARDRARNNGYTF.

This clonotype turned up a few times. This rearrangement joins TRBV14 to TRBJ1-4; TRBD1 matches 8 bases. V was pared by 3 bases and J by 7 bases, with 7 bases of the junction left unmatched. This CDR3 has 15 residues. Germline values: CDR1 SGHDN, CDR2 FVKESK. The CDR3 DNA reads TGTGCCAGCAGCCATCCGGACAGGGTTCGTGAAAAACTGTTTTTT. Amino acids: CASSHPDRVREKLFF. Full variable domain (remainder filled in from reference TRBV14 and TRBJ1-4): EAGVTQFPSHSVIEKGQTVTLRCDPISGHDNLYWYRRVMGKEIKFLLHFVKESKQDESGMPNNRFLAERTGGTYSTLKVQPAELEDSGVYFCASSHPDRVREKLFFGSGTQLSVL.

The chain combines TRBV3-1 with TRBJ2-5; no clear D gene. Per the germline V gene, CDR1 is LGHDT and CDR2 is YNNKEL (reference sequence). V was pared by 1 base and J by 3 bases, with 3 bases between. This CDR3 region has 12 residues. The CDR3 is CASSQAKETQYF. CDR3 DNA: TGTGCCAGCAGCCAAGCCAAAGAGACCCAGTACTTC.

In this sample, this clonotype turned up a few times. The chain has TRBV20-1 and TRBJ1-5, with no clear D. Germline V gene lookup returns CDR1 DFQATT and CDR2 SNEGSKA (reference sequence). The CDR3 extends over 16 amino acids. The V and J ends lost 0 bases and 1 base respectively, with 13 bases between them. CDR3 region: CSARDLGVASNQPQHF. Written as DNA, the CDR3 is TGCAGTGCTAGAGATCTTGGGGTTGCGAGCAATCAGCCCCAGCATTTT.

A few counts support this clonotype. This chain joins TRBV10-3 and TRBJ1-2; perhaps TRBD1 as D (6 bases). Trimming took off 2 bases at V and 4 bases at J, with 17 bases between the two ends. CDR1 and CDR2 from the germline V gene are ENHRY and SYGVKD. The CDR3 runs to 16 residues. The chain's CDR3 is CAISERTAGEGYGYTF. DNA for the CDR3: TGTGCCATCAGTGAGAGAACGGCAGGGGAGGGCTATGGCTACACCTTC.

Remarks on this clonotype: This may stem from a read error, because a much larger clone lies one nucleotide away. The conserved closing phenylalanine or tryptophan is absent in this CDR3, likely reflecting a read error. CDR3 in amino acids: CASSQGLSSYNSPLHS. The CDR3 nucleotides are TGCGCCAGCAGCCAAGGACTTAGCTCCTATAATTCACCCCTCCACTCT. This sequence joins TRBV4-1 and TRBJ1-6; D call uncertain. V lost 1 base, J lost 0 bases, and 7 bases lay in between. CDR1 and CDR2 from the germline V gene are MGHRA and YSYEKL. The CDR3 extends over 16 amino acids.

This clonotype was detected only once. This may be a read error: a much more frequent sequence differs by one nucleotide. The chain combines TRBV28 with TRBJ2-7; D is possibly TRBD2 (5 bases). CDR1 and CDR2 from the germline V gene are MDHEN and SYDVKM. Trimming removed 5 bases at V and 6 bases at J, with 17 bases between. This CDR3 has 14 residues. For the CDR3, the DNA is TGTGCCAGCAGTGACTACACGGTGTCGAGCGAGCAGTACTTC. The encoded protein is CASSDYTVSSEQYF.

This clonotype was counted between two and nine times. The rearrangement uses TRBV28 and TRBJ2-1, with D unresolved. The CDR3 length is 11 residues. Germline V gene sequence: CDR1 MDHEN, CDR2 SYDVKM. Trimming pared 2 bases from V and 8 bases from J, leaving 4 bases between. This CDR3 reads CASSLNYEQFF. The CDR3 DNA reads as TGTGCCAGCAGTTTAAACTATGAGCAGTTCTTC.